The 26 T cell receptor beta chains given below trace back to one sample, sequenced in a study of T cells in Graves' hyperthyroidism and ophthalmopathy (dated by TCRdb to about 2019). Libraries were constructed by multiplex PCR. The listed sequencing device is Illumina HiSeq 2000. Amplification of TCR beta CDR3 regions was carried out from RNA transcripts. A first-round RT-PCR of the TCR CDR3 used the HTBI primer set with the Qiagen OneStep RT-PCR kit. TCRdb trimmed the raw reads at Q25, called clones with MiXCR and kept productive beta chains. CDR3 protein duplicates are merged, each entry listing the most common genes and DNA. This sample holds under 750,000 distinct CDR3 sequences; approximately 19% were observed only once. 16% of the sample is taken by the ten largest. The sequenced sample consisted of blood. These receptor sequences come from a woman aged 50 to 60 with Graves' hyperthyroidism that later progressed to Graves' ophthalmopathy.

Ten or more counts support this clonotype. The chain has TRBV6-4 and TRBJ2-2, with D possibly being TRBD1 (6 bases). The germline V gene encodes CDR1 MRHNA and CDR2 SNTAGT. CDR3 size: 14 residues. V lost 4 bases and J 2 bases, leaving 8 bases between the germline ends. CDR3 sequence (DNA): TGTGCCAGCAGTGGACAGGCCAACACCGGGGAGCTGTTTTTT. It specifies CASSGQANTGELFF.

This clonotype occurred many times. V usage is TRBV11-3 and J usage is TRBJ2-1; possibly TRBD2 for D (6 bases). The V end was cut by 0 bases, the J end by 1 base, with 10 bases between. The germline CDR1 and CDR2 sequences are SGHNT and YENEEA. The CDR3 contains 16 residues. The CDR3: CASSLDRGFSYNEQFF. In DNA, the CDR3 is TGTGCCAGCAGCTTAGATCGGGGGTTTTCCTACAATGAGCAGTTCTTC.

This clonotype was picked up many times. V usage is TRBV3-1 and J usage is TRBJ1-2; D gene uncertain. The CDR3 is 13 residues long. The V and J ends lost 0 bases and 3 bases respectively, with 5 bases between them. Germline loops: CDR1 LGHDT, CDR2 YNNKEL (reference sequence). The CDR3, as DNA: TGTGCCAGCAGCCAAGATACAGACTATGGCTACACCTTC. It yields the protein CASSQDTDYGYTF.

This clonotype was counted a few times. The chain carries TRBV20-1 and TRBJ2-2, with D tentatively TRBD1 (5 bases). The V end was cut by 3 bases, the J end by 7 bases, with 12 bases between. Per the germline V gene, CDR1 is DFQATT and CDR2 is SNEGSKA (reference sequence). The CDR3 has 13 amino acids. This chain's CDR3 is CSASWGFGGELFF. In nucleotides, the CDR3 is TGCAGTGCTAGTTGGGGCTTTGGCGGGGAGCTGTTTTTT.

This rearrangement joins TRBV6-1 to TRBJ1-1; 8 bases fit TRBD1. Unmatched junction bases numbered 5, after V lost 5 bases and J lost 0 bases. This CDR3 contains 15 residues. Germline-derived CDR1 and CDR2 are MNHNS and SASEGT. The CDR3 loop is CASSLTGEMNTEAFF. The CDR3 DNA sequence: TGTGCCAGCAGTTTGACAGGGGAAATGAACACTGAAGCTTTCTTT.

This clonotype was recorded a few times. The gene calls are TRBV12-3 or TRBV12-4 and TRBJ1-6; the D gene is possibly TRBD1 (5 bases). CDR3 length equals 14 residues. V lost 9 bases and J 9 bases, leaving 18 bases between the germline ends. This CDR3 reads CASRDPGTFSPLHF. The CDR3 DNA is TGTGCCAGTCGGGACCCCGGGACCTTTTCACCCCTCCACTTT.

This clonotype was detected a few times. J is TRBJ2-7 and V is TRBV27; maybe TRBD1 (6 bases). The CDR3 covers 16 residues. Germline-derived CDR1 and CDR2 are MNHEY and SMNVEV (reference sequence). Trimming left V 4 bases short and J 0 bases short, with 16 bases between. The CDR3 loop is CASSSTTGTSSYEQYF. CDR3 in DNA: TGTGCCAGCAGTTCTACGACAGGAACCAGCTCCTACGAGCAGTACTTC.

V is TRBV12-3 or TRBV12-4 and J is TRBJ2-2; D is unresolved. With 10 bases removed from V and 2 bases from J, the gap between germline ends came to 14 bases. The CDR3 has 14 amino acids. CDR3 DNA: TGTGCCATCAAAAAGGGCCTAAACACCGGGGAGCTGTTTTTT. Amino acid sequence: CAIKKGLNTGELFF.

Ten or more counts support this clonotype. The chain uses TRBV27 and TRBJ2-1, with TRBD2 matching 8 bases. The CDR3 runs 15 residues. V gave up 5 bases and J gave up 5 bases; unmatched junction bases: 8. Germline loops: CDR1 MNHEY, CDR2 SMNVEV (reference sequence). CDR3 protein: CASSQGAGVNNEQFF. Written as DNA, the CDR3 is TGTGCCAGCAGTCAAGGAGCGGGGGTTAACAATGAGCAGTTCTTC.

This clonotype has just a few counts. The CDR3 DNA sequence: TGCGCCAGCAGCCGTTCTAACCGGGACGCGAGCTCTGGGGCCAACGTCCTGACTTTC. Protein sequence: CASSRSNRDASSGANVLTF. V and J are TRBV5-1 and TRBJ2-6; the D call may be TRBD1 or TRBD2 (5 bases each). CDR3 length: 19 residues. Germline loops: CDR1 SGHRS, CDR2 YFSETQ. With 4 bases removed from V and 0 bases from J, the gap between germline ends came to 20 bases.

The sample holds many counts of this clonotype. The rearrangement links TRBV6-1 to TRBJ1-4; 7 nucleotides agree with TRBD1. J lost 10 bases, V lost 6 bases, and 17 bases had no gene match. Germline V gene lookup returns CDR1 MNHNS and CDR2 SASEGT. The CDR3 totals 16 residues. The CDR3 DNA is TGTGCCAGCAGGGACCTAGGGACAGCCAGGGAGGGAAAACTGTTTTTT. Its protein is CASRDLGTAREGKLFF.

The CDR3 region is CASSWVAGIQETQYF. CDR3 bases: TGCGCCAGCAGTTGGGTAGCGGGGATACAAGAGACCCAGTACTTC. This rearrangement joins TRBV5-1 to TRBJ2-5; TRBD2 agrees at 8 bases. The CDR3 has 15 residues. Trimming removed 5 bases from V and 2 bases from J; junction bases left unmatched: 8. Germline CDR1 SGHRS, CDR2 YFSETQ.

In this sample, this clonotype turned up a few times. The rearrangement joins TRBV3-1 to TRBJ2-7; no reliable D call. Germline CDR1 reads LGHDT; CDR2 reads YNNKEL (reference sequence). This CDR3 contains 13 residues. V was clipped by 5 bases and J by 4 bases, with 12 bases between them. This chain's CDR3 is CASSFVPEYEQYF. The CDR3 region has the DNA TGTGCCAGCAGCTTTGTTCCCGAATACGAGCAGTACTTC.

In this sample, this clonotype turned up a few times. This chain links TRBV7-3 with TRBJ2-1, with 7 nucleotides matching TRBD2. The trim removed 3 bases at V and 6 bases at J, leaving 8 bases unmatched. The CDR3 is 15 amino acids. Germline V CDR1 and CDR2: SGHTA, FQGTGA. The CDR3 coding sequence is TGTGCCAGCAGCTTGGGGCGGCCGGGGGGCAATGAGCAGTTCTTC. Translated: CASSLGRPGGNEQFF.

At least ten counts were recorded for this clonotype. The CDR3 nucleotides are TGCAGTGCTAGCAAGACTAGCGACGCTTCCGGGGAGCTGTTTTTT. Protein sequence: CSASKTSDASGELFF. This chain joins TRBV20-1 and TRBJ2-2; TRBD2 aligns across 8 bases. The V segment lost 3 bases and the J segment 6 bases; nucleotides outside the gene matches: 9. The V gene's germline CDR1 is DFQATT and CDR2 SNEGSKA (reference sequence). The CDR3 has 15 amino acids.

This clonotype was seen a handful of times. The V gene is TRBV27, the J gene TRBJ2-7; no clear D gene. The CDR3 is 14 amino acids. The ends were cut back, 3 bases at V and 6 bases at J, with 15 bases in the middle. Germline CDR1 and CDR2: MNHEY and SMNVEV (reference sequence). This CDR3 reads CASSLSANLGEQYF. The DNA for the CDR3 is TGTGCCAGCAGTTTGTCGGCAAACCTGGGCGAGCAGTACTTC.

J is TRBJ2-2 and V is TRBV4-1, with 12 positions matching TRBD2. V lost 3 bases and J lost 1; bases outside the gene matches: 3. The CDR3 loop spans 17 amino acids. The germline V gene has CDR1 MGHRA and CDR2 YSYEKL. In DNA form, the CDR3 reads TGCGCCAGCAGCCACATACTAGCGGGGGGGAACACCGGGGAGCTGTTTTTT. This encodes CASSHILAGGNTGELFF.

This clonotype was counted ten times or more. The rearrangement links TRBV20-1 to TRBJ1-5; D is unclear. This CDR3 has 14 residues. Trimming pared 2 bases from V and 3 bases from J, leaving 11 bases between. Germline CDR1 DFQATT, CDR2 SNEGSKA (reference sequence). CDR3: CSARSRRDNQPQHF. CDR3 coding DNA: TGCAGTGCTAGATCACGCCGGGACAATCAGCCCCAGCATTTT.

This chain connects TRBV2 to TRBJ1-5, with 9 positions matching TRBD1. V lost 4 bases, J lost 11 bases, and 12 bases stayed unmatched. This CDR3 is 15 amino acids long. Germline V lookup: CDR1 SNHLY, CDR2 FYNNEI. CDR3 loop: CASSGQGQGGETQHF. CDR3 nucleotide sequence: TGTGCCAGCAGTGGGCAGGGACAGGGAGGCGAGACCCAGCATTTT.

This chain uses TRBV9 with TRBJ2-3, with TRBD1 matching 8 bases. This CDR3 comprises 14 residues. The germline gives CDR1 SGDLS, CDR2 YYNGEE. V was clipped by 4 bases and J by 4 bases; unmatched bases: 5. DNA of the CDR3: TGTGCCAGCAGCATCAGGGGGCCGGCAGATACGCAGTATTTT. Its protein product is CASSIRGPADTQYF.

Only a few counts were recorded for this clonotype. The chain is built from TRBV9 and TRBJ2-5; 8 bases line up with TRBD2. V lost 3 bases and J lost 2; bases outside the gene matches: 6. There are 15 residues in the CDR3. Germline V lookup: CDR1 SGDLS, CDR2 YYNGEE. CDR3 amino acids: CASSGSGGGQETQYF. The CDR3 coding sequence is TGTGCCAGCAGCGGGAGCGGGGGTGGGCAAGAGACCCAGTACTTC.

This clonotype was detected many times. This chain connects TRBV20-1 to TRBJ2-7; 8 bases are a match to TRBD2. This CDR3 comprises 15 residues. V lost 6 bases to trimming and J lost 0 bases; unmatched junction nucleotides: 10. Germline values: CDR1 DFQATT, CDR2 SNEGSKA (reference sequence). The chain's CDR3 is CSAQDGGGNSYEQYF. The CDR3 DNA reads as TGCAGTGCACAAGACGGGGGGGGAAACTCCTACGAGCAGTACTTC.

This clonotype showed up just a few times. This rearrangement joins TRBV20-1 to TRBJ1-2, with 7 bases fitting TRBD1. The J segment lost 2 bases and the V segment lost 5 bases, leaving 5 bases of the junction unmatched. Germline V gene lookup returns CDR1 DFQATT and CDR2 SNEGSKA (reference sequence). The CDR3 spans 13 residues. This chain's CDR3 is CSAGKGQNYGYTF. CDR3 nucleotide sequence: TGCAGTGCTGGAAAGGGACAGAACTATGGCTACACCTTC.

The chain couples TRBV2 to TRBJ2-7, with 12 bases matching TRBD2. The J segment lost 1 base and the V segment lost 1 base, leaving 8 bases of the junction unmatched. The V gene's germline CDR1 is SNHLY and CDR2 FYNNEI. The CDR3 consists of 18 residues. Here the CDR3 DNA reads TGTGCCAGCAGTGAAGGGACTAGCGGGGATATATGGTCCTACGAGCAGTACTTC. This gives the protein CASSEGTSGDIWSYEQYF.

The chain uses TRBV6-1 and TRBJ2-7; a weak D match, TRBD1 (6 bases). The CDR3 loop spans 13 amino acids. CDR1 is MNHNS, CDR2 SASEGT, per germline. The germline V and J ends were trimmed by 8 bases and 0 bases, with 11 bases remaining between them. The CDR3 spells CASGGGSSYEQYF. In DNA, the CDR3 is TGTGCCAGCGGGGGCGGAAGCTCCTACGAGCAGTACTTC.

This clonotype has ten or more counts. DNA for the CDR3: TGTGCCAGCAGTCTAGGACAGCAAACCCCTGAAGCTTTCTTT. Residues: CASSLGQQTPEAFF. The V gene is TRBV12-3 or TRBV12-4, the J gene TRBJ1-1; perhaps TRBD1 as D (6 bases). The CDR3 is 14 residues long. The V end lost 5 bases, the J end lost 6 bases, and 16 bases lay between the germline ends.